The rows below give T cell receptor beta chains drawn from one sample of a study of T cell changes during pregnancy in multiple sclerosis. Only in-frame clones appear in the TCRdb table, and some are missing; sequencing was by immunoSEQ multiplex PCR. The sample contains about 67,000 clones, approximately 93% of which appear only once. The sample here was peripheral blood, taken in the second trimester of pregnancy. The source is a female donor with multiple sclerosis, enrolled in a pregnancy study. Each CDR3 is given with its conserved first and last residue. Each record gives: clone size, D gene, J gene, CDR3 length, V gene, CDR3 protein, CDR3 DNA. The D gene is left open where the match is weak. A row's size may be missing; if present it is once, few, many or a size class.

>.|.|TRBJ1-1|14|TRBV2
CASSDRFLNTEAFF
TGTGCCAGCAGTGACAGGTTTTTAAACACTGAAGCTTTCTTT
>.|.|TRBJ2-2|16|TRBV6-5
CASSYSSWRGTGELFF
TGTGCCAGCAGTTACTCGAGTTGGAGGGGAACCGGGGAGCTGTTTTTT
>few|.|TRBJ1-1|15|TRBV18
CASSPTEGANTEAFF
TGTGCCAGCTCACCAACCGAGGGTGCGAACACTGAAGCTTTCTTT
>.|TRBD2|TRBJ2-7|15|TRBV5-1
CASSLLTSGTYEQYF
TGCGCCAGCAGCTTGCTAACTAGCGGGACCTACGAGCAGTACTTC
>few|.|TRBJ1-1|12|TRBV19
CASSIGVAAAFF
TGTGCCAGTAGTATTGGAGTGGCGGCAGCTTTCTTT
>once|TRBD1|TRBJ2-6|18|TRBV4-1
CASSQEGQGLAGANVLTF
TGCGCCAGCAGCCAGGAAGGACAGGGTTTAGCTGGGGCCAACGTCCTGACTTTC
>once|.|TRBJ2-1|15|TRBV7-2
CASSLQVGGENEQFF
TGTGCCAGCAGCTTACAGGTAGGGGGGGAAAATGAGCAGTTCTTC
>.|TRBD2|TRBJ2-5|16|TRBV6-1
CASSETSGGYQETQYF
TGTGCCAGCAGTGAAACGAGCGGGGGGTACCAAGAGACCCAGTACTTC
>.|.|TRBJ1-2|15|TRBV14
CASSPGHKTNYGYTF
TGTGCCAGCAGCCCGGGACACAAGACTAACTATGGCTACACCTTC
>.|TRBD1|TRBJ2-3|13|TRBV4-1
CASRQGPTDTQYF
TGCGCCAGCCGACAGGGCCCCACAGATACGCAGTATTTT
>.|.|TRBJ1-2|15|TRBV6-1
CATLFPGSGNYGYTF
TGTGCGACTCTTTTTCCGGGTAGCGGCAACTATGGCTACACCTTC
>.|TRBD2|TRBJ2-1|23|TRBV12-5
CASGLVLFALIAGAPNSYNEQFF
TGTGCTAGTGGTTTGGTACTTTTTGCGCTGATAGCGGGAGCCCCAAACTCCTACAATGAGCAGTTCTTC
>.|TRBD1|TRBJ1-3|15|TRBV13
CASSLDRGYGNTIYF
TGTGCCAGCAGCTTAGACAGGGGTTACGGAAACACCATATATTTT
>.|.|TRBJ1-3|16|TRBV16
CASSHGRAISGNTIYF
TGTGCCAGCAGCCATGGCAGGGCCATCTCTGGAAACACCATATATTTT
>.|.|TRBJ1-2|14|TRBV6-5
CASTGRGSNYGYTF
TGTGCCAGCACAGGGAGGGGCTCTAACTATGGCTACACCTTC
>once|TRBD2|TRBJ2-1|15|TRBV6-5
CASSFGLAGENEQFF
TGTGCCAGCAGTTTCGGACTAGCGGGAGAGAATGAGCAGTTCTTC